This note documents a single TCR beta chain sequence. Generated by immunoSEQ multiplex PCR, the TCRdb table keeps only in-frame clones and is missing some. The sample has 40,000 to 50,000 clones, just over 70% seen once. This record belongs to a study of control samples from healthy donors and cancer patients. The material sequenced was formalin-fixed, paraffin-embedded tissue. The clonotype was recovered from a male donor with melanoma.

CDR3 sequence reads: CASSLNRVGTEAFF. In DNA form, the CDR3 reads TGTGCCAGCAGCTTGAACAGGGTGGGCACTGAAGCTTTCTTT. The chain uses TRBV5-5 and TRBJ1-1; tentative D call: TRBD1 (6 bases). Trimming took off 1 base at V and 4 bases at J, with 11 bases between the two ends. The CDR3 length is 14 residues. Germline CDR1 SGHKS, CDR2 YYEKEE (reference sequence).